Presented here are 3 T cell receptor beta chains from one specimen sequenced in a study of cytomegalovirus exposure and HLA in healthy donors. The primer mix had 60 Vbeta and 13 Jbeta primers. Here immunoSEQ multiplex PCR was the method, and the copy in TCRdb shows in-frame clones only, minus some. The sample has more than 90,000 clones; over 60% are singletons. The source material was PBMCs. The receptors shown here come from a man aged 30 to 39 in good health and CMV-seropositive.

This clone has more than one count but fewer than ten. This chain uses TRBV2 with TRBJ1-6, with 9 positions matching TRBD1. V lost 6 bases, J lost 7 bases, and 10 bases stayed unmatched. CDR1 is SNHLY and CDR2 is FYNNEI in the germline V gene. This CDR3 spans 16 amino acids. The CDR3 protein is CASSPQGARSNSPLHF. The CDR3 coding sequence is TGTGCCAGCAGCCCACAGGGGGCGCGATCGAATTCACCCCTCCACTTT.

V gene TRBV5-1 combines with J gene TRBJ2-3; 7 positions agree with TRBD1. The V segment lost 2 bases and the J segment 2 bases; nucleotides outside the gene matches: 8. This CDR3 region has 16 residues. Germline V gene data show CDR1 as SGHRS and CDR2 as YFSETQ. CDR3 in amino acids: CASSLPGQSLTDTQYF. The CDR3 DNA reads as TGCGCCAGCAGCTTACCGGGACAGTCGCTCACAGATACGCAGTATTTT.

J is TRBJ2-7 and V is TRBV9; 8 bases line up with TRBD1. Trimming at V came to 8 bases and at J to 6 bases, leaving 10 bases not matched to a gene. CDR3 size: 13 residues. Germline V lookup: CDR1 SGDLS, CDR2 YYNGEE. This chain's CDR3 is CASSLRTGSEQYF. The CDR3 DNA is TGTGCCAGTTCCTTAAGGACAGGGAGCGAGCAGTACTTC.